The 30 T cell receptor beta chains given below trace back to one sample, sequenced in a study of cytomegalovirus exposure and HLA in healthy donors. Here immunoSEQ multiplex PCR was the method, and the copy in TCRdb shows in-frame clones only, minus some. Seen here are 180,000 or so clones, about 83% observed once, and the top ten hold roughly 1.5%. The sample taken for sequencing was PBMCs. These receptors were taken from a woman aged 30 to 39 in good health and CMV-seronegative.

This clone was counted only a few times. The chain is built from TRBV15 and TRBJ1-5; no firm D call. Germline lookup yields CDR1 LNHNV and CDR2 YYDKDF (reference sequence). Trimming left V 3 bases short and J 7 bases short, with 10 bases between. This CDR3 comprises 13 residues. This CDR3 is CATSSAEGQPQHF. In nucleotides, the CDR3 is TGTGCCACCAGCAGCGCCGAGGGACAGCCCCAGCATTTT.

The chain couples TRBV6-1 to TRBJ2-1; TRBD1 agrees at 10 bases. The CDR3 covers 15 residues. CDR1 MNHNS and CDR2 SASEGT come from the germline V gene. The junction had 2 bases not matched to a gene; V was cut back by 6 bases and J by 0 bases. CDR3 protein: CASSRDRGSYNEQFF. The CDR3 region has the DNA TGTGCCAGCAGCCGGGACAGGGGCTCCTACAATGAGCAGTTCTTC.

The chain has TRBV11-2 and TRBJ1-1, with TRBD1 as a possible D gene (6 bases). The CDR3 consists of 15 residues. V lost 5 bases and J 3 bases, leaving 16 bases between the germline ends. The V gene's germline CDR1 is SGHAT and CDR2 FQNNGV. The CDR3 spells CASSLKGGADTEAFF. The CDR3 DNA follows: TGTGCCAGCAGCCTTAAAGGGGGGGCTGACACTGAAGCTTTCTTT. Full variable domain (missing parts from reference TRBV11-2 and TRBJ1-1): EAGVAQSPRYKIIEKRQSVAFWCNPISGHATLYWYQQILGQGPKLLIQFQNNGVVDDSQLPKDRFSAERLKGVDSTLKIQPAKLEDSAVYLCASSLKGGADTEAFFGQGTRLTVV.

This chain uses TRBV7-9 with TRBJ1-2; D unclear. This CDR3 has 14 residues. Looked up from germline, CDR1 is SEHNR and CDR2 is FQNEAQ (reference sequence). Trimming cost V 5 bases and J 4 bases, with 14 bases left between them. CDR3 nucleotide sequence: TGTGCCAGCAGCCCTAGCGGGCGTCCCTATGGCTACACCTTC. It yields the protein CASSPSGRPYGYTF.

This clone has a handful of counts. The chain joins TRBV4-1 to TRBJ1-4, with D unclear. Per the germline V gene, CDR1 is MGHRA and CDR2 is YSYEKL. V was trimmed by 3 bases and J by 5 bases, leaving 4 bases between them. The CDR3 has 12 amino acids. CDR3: CASSHANEKLFF. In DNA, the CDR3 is TGCGCCAGCAGCCATGCGAATGAAAAACTGTTTTTT.

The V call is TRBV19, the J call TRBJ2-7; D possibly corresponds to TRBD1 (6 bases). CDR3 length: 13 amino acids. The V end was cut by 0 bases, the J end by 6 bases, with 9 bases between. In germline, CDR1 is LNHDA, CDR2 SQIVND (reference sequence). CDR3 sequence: CASSIDRGFEQYF. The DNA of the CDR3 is TGTGCCAGTAGTATAGACAGGGGATTCGAGCAGTACTTC.

The CDR3 sequence is CASSWTGGSGELFF. DNA for the CDR3: TGTGCCAGCAGTTGGACAGGGGGGAGCGGGGAGCTGTTTTTT. This chain uses TRBV6-5 with TRBJ2-2, with TRBD1 identical over 10 bases. The CDR3 contains 14 residues. CDR1 is MNHEY, CDR2 SVGAGI, per germline. Trimming at V came to 4 bases and at J to 7 bases, leaving 3 bases not matched to a gene.

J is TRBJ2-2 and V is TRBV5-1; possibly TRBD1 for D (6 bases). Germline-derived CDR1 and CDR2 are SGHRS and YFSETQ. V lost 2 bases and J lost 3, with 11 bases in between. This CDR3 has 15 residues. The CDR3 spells CASSFRDTYTGELFF. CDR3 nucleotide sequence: TGCGCCAGCAGCTTTAGGGACACGTACACCGGGGAGCTGTTTTTT.

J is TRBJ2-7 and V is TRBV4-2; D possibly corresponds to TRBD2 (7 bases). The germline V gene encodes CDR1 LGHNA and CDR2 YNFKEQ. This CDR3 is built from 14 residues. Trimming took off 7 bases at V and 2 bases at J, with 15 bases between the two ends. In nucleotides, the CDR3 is TGTGCCAGCAAGGGGGGGGAACTACCCTACGAGCAGTACTTC. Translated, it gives CASKGGELPYEQYF.

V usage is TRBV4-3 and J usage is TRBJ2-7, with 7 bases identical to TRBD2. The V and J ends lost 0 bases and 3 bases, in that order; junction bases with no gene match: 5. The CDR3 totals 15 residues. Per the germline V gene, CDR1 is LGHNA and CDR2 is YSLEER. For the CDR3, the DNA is TGCGCCAGCAGCCAAGAAGCGGGACGGATCTACGAGCAGTACTTC. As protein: CASSQEAGRIYEQYF.

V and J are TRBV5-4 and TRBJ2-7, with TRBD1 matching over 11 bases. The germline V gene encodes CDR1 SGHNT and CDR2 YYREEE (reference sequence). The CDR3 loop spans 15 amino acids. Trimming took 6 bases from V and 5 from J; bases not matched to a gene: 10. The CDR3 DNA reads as TGTGCCAGCACCCCGCCCGGGACAGGGGGTAACGAGCAGTACTTC. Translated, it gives CASTPPGTGGNEQYF.

CDR3 loop: CASSPQRHHSPLHF. CDR3 coding DNA: TGTGCCAGCAGCCCCCAACGACACCATTCACCCCTCCACTTT. The rearrangement uses TRBV9 and TRBJ1-6, with D unresolved. Germline-derived CDR1 and CDR2 are SGDLS and YYNGEE. Trimming stripped 4 bases from V and 8 bases from J, with 13 bases between. The CDR3 runs 14 residues.

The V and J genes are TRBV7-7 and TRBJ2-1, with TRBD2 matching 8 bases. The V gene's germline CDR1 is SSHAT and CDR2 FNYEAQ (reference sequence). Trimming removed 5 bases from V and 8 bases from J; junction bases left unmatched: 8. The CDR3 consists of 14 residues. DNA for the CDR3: TGTGCCAGCAGCCGGGGGGGGGCCGGGGATGAGCAGTTCTTC. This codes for CASSRGGAGDEQFF.

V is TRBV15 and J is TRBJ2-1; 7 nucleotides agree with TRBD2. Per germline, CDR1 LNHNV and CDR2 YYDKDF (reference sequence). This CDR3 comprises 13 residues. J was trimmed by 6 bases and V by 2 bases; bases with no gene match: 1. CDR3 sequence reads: CATSRRLANEQFF. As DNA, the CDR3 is TGTGCCACCAGCAGAAGACTAGCCAATGAGCAGTTCTTC.

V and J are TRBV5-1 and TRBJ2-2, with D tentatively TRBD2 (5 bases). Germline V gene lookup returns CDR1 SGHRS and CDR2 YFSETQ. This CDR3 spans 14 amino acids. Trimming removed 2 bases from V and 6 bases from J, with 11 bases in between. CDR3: CASSFGGIPGELFF. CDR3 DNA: TGCGCCAGCAGCTTCGGAGGAATCCCCGGGGAGCTGTTTTTT.

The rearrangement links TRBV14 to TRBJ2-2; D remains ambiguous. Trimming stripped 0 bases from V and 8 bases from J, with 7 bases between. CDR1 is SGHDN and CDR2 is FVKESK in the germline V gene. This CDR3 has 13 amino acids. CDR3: CASSQDPAGELFF. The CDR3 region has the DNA TGTGCCAGCAGCCAAGATCCAGCGGGGGAGCTGTTTTTT.

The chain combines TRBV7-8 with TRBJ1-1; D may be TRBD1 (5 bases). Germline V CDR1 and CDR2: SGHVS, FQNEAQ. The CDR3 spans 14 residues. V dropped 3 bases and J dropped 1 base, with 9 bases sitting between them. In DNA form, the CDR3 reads TGTGCCAGCAGCTTTAAACAGGCGAACACTGAAGCTTTCTTT. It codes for CASSFKQANTEAFF.

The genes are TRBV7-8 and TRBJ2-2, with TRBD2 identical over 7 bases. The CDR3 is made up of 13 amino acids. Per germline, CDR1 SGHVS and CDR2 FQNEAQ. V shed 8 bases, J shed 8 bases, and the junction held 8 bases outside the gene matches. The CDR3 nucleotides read TGTGCCAGCCCCCCCACGCGGGGGGGGGAGCTGTTTTTT. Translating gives CASPPTRGGELFF. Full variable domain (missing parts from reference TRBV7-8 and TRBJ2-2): GAGVSQSPRYKVAKRGQDVALRCDPISGHVSLFWYQQALGQGPEFLTYFQNEAQLDKSGLPSDRFFAERPEGSVSTLKIQRTQQEDSAVYLCASPPTRGGELFFGEGSRLTVL.

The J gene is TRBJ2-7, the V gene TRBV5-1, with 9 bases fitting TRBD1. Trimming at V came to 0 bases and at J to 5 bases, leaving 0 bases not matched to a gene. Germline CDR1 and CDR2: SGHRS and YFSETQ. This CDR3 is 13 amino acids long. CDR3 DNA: TGCGCCAGCAGCTTGGGGACAGGGGACGAGCAGTACTTC. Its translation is CASSLGTGDEQYF.

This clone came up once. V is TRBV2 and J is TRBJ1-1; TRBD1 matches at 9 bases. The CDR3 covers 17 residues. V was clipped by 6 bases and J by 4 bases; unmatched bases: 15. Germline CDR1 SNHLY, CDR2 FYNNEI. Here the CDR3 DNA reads TGTGCCAGCAGAGATCATTTCCGGGACAGGGTAGGCACTGAAGCTTTCTTT. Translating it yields CASRDHFRDRVGTEAFF.

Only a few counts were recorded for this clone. For the CDR3, the DNA is TGTGCCAGCAGCTTGGCCAGGTGGCAGGGTCAAGGCTACACCTTC. As protein: CASSLARWQGQGYTF. This chain connects TRBV5-4 to TRBJ1-2; tentatively, D is TRBD1 (5 bases). Trimming removed 0 bases from V and 8 bases from J, with 17 bases in between. Germline-derived CDR1 and CDR2 are SGHNT and YYREEE (reference sequence). This CDR3 has 15 amino acids. Combining the CDR3 with reference TRBV5-4 and TRBJ1-2 gives the whole variable domain ETGVTQSPTHLIKTRGQQVTLRCSSQSGHNTVSWYQQALGQGPQFIFQYYREEENGRGNFPPRFSGLQFPNYSSELNVNALELDDSALYLCASSLARWQGQGYTFGSGTRLTVV.

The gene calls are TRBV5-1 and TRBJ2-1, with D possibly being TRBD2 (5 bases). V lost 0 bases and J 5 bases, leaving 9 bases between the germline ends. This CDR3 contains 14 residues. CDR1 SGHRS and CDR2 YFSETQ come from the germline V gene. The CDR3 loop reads CASSLARDNNEQFF. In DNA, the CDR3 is TGCGCCAGCAGCTTGGCCCGGGATAACAATGAGCAGTTCTTC.

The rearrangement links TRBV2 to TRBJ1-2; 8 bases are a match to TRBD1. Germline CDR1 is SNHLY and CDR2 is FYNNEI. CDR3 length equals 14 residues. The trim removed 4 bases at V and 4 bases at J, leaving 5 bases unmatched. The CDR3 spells CASSVGTGGYGYTF. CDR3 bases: TGTGCCAGCAGTGTGGGTACAGGGGGCTATGGCTACACCTTC.

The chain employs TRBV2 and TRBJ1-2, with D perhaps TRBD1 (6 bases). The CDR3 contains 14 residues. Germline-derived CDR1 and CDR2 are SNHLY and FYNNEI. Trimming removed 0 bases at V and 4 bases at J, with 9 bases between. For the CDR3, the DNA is TGTGCCAGCAGTGAAGCCGGACAGTTCTATGGCTACACCTTC. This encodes CASSEAGQFYGYTF.

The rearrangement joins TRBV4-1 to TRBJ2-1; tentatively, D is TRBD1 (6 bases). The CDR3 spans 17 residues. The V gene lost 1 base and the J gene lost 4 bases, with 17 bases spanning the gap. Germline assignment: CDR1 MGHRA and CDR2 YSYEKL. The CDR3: CASSQVATGSWYNEQFF. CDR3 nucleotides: TGCGCCAGCAGCCAAGTCGCGACAGGTAGCTGGTACAATGAGCAGTTCTTC.

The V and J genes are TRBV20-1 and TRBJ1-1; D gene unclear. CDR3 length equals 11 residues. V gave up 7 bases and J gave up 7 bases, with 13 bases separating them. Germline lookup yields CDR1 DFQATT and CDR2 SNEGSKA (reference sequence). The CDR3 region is CSVLESDEAFF. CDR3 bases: TGCAGTGTATTGGAGAGTGATGAAGCTTTCTTT.

The CDR3 reads CAWSLGLDTGELFF. DNA of the CDR3: TGTGCCTGGAGTTTGGGACTCGACACCGGGGAGCTGTTTTTT. This sequence joins TRBV30 and TRBJ2-2; a weak D match, TRBD2 (6 bases). CDR3 length equals 14 residues. V was pared by 2 bases and J by 3 bases, with 10 bases between. Germline V CDR1 and CDR2: GTSNPN, SVGIG (reference sequence).

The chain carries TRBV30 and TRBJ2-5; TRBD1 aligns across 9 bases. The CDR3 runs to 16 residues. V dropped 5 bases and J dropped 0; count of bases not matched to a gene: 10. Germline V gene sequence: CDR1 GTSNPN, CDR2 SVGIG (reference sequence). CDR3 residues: CAWDRRTGVDQETQYF. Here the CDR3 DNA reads TGTGCCTGGGACCGTCGGACAGGGGTTGACCAAGAGACCCAGTACTTC. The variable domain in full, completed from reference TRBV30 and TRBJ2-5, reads SQTIHQWPATLVQPVGSPLSLECTVEGTSNPNLYWYRQAAGRGLQLLFYSVGIGQISSEVPQNLSASRPQDRQFILSSKKLLLSDSGFYLCAWDRRTGVDQETQYFGPGTRLLVL.

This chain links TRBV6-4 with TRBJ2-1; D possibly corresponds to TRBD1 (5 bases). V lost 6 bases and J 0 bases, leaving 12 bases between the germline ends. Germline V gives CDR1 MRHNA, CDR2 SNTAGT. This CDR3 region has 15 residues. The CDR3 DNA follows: TGTGCCAGCAGCCGAGACAGAACCTCCTACAATGAGCAGTTCTTC. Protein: CASSRDRTSYNEQFF.

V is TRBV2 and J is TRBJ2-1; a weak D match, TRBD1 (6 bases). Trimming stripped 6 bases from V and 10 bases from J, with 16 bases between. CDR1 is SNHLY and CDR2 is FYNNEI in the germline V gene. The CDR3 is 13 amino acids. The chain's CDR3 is CASRRDMEEEQFF. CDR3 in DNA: TGTGCCAGCAGAAGGGACATGGAGGAAGAGCAGTTCTTC.